A selection of T cell receptor beta chains follows, all from one sample in a study of STAT5B mutations in CD4+ large granular lymphocyte leukemia. Repertoires were generated with immunoSEQ multiplex PCR, while TCRdb's copy carries only in-frame clones and drops some. The sample yields tens of thousands of clones, around 79% seen once. The sample comprised CD4+ T cells from blood buffy coats. These receptors were taken from a human donor in good health. CDR3s include the opening cysteine and the closing phenylalanine or tryptophan. A D gene is named only where the DNA matches it firmly. Size values are once, few and many counts, or a class for expanded clones, and some rows have none.

j_gene,d_gene,v_gene,abundance,CDR3nt,CDR3aa
TRBJ2-4,TRBD2,TRBV6-1,NA,TGTGCCAGCAGAGGCGGGGGTCCCGGCATTCAGTACTTC,CASRGGGPGIQYF
TRBJ2-7,NA,TRBV10-3,few,TGTGCCATCAGTGAAAAGGATTACGAGCAGTACTTC,CAISEKDYEQYF
TRBJ2-2,TRBD1,TRBV2,NA,TGTGCCAGCGGGGGACAGGCGTCTCTGGGCGGGGAGCTGTTTTTT,CASGGQASLGGELFF
TRBJ2-3,TRBD2,TRBV4-2,once,TGTGCCAGCAGCCAAGTAGGCGGGGGGGCCTCAGATACGCAGTATTTT,CASSQVGGGASDTQYF
TRBJ2-1,TRBD1,TRBV28,NA,TGTGCCAGCACCACAATACGTGGGACAGGCTCCAACAATGAGCAGTTCTTC,CASTTIRGTGSNNEQFF
TRBJ1-5,NA,TRBV7-2,NA,TGTGCCAGCAGCTTGCAGATGGATCAGCCCCAGCATTTT,CASSLQMDQPQHF
TRBJ1-2,NA,TRBV28,NA,TGTGCCAGCAGTCTCCCCCTTTTAACTTGGGGCTACACCTTC,CASSLPLLTWGYTF
TRBJ1-1,NA,TRBV14,NA,TGTGCCAGCAGCCAGGCGACACACTACACTGAAGCTTTCTTT,CASSQATHYTEAFF
TRBJ2-1,NA,TRBV29-1,NA,TGCAGCGCCGGGCCGGGTTTCTATGAGCAGTTCTTC,CSAGPGFYEQFF
TRBJ2-1,TRBD2,TRBV7-9,NA,TGTGCCAGCAGCTTTTGGCTAGCGGGCGAGAATGAGCAGTTCTTC,CASSFWLAGENEQFF
TRBJ1-6,NA,TRBV15,NA,TGTGCCACCAGAGGGTCACTCTATAATTCACCCCTCCACTTT,CATRGSLYNSPLHF
TRBJ2-5,TRBD2,TRBV6-1,once,TGTGCCAGCAATCGCGGGGGGCCGGGGGAGACCCAGTACTTC,CASNRGGPGETQYF
TRBJ2-7,NA,TRBV25-1,NA,TGTGCCAGCAGGGAACCAGGTACCGGGGAGCAGTACTTC,CASREPGTGEQYF
TRBJ2-2,NA,TRBV9,few,TGTGCCAGCACATCGGACGGGGAGCTGTTTTTT,CASTSDGELFF
TRBJ2-1,TRBD2,TRBV27,NA,TGTGCCAGCAGTGGCGGGACTAGCGGGGACAATGAGCAGTTCTTC,CASSGGTSGDNEQFF
TRBJ1-2,NA,TRBV4-2,few,TGTGCCAGCAGCCCGGCAGACTATGGCTACACCTTC,CASSPADYGYTF
TRBJ2-7,NA,TRBV11-2,once,TGTGCCAGCAGCTTAGATCTTATTTACGAGCAGTACTTC,CASSLDLIYEQYF
TRBJ1-3,NA,TRBV4-2,NA,TGTGCCAGCAGCCAGGAACCTGGAAACACCATATATTTT,CASSQEPGNTIYF
TRBJ1-2,NA,TRBV13,NA,TGTGCCAGCAGCTTATGGGGGGGGCTATTGGATGGCTACACCTTC,CASSLWGGLLDGYTF
TRBJ2-1,TRBD2,TRBV19,NA,TGTGCCAGTAGTATAGATCCCCCGAGCGGGATCTCCTACAATGAGCAGTTCTTC,CASSIDPPSGISYNEQFF
TRBJ2-1,TRBD2,TRBV28,NA,TGTGCCAGCAGTCCTCCCCGACTAGCGGGCTACAATGAGCAGTTCTTC,CASSPPRLAGYNEQFF
TRBJ1-5,NA,TRBV6-1,NA,TGTGCCAGCACCGACGGTGGCAATCAGCCCCAGCATTTT,CASTDGGNQPQHF
TRBJ1-2,NA,TRBV29-1,few,TGCAGCGTGGACCGGGGACCAGGCTATGGCTACACCTTC,CSVDRGPGYGYTF
TRBJ2-7,NA,TRBV7-3,NA,TGTGCCAGCAGCTTAAACCCCTCACTAGGCCTCTCCTACGAGCAGTACTTC,CASSLNPSLGLSYEQYF
TRBJ2-7,TRBD1,TRBV19,once,TGTGCCAGTAGTCCTCGGACAGGGGGCCCCTACGAGCAGTACTTC,CASSPRTGGPYEQYF
TRBJ2-7,NA,TRBV30,once,TGTGCCTGGGAACAGGGCACCTACGAGCAGTACTTC,CAWEQGTYEQYF
TRBJ2-6,NA,TRBV9,NA,TGTGCCAGCAGCGTAGCCCTGGCTGGGGCCAACGTCCTGACTTTC,CASSVALAGANVLTF
TRBJ2-1,NA,TRBV4-2,NA,TGTGCCAGCAGCCCCACCTACAATGAGCAGTTCTTC,CASSPTYNEQFF
TRBJ1-2,TRBD1,TRBV2,NA,TGTGCCAGCTATGACAGGGGAGCCTATGGCTACACCTTC,CASYDRGAYGYTF
TRBJ2-5,NA,TRBV11-2,NA,TGTGCCAGCAGCCTCGTTAAGGTCCAAGAGACCCAGTACTTC,CASSLVKVQETQYF
TRBJ1-5,NA,TRBV2,NA,TGTGCCAGCAGTGGTCCGAATCAGCCCCAGCATTTT,CASSGPNQPQHF
TRBJ2-1,NA,TRBV5-1,NA,TGCGCCAGCAGCAATGACTACAATGAGCAGTTCTTC,CASSNDYNEQFF
TRBJ1-5,NA,TRBV2,few,TGTGCCAGCAGAGAGACGAACAGGGTCGGCAATCAGCCCCAGCATTTT,CASRETNRVGNQPQHF
TRBJ2-2,TRBD1,TRBV9,NA,TGTGCCAGCAGCGTAGGTGTTAGGGGGCAAAACACCGGGGAGCTGTTTTTT,CASSVGVRGQNTGELFF
TRBJ2-1,TRBD2,TRBV6-4,NA,TGTGCCAGCAGTGACTCGGGGCGGGGGATGCGGGGGGAGCAGTTCTTC,CASSDSGRGMRGEQFF
TRBJ2-5,NA,TRBV5-6,once,TGTGCCAGCAGCGCGCCCACTGGAGAGACCCAGTACTTC,CASSAPTGETQYF
TRBJ1-1,NA,TRBV28,NA,TGTGCCAGCAGAACCCCGCGGCCAGGGGCGGGAAACACTGAAGCTTTCTTT,CASRTPRPGAGNTEAFF
TRBJ2-7,TRBD2,TRBV7-9,NA,TGTGCCAGCAGTCCTAGCGGGAGTGGATACGAGCAGTACTTC,CASSPSGSGYEQYF
TRBJ1-1,NA,TRBV28,NA,TGTGCCAGCAGTTCGGGAGGGACTGAAGCTTTCTTT,CASSSGGTEAFF
TRBJ2-7,TRBD2,TRBV18,NA,TGTGCCAGCTCAGATACTAGCGGGAGTGGATACGAGCAGTACTTC,CASSDTSGSGYEQYF